Listed below are T cell receptor beta chains from one sample, sequenced in a study of long-term antiretroviral therapy in people with HIV. Generated by immunoSEQ multiplex PCR, the TCRdb table keeps only in-frame clones and is missing some. The sample includes tens of thousands of clones, roughly nine tenths of them seen just once. Sequencing used unsorted PBMCs, obtained 2 years after starting antiretroviral therapy. All receptors come from a man in his forties or fifties with HIV. Each CDR3 is given with its conserved first and last residue. D genes are given only for firm matches. Clone size appears in some rows only: once, few, many, or a class for an expanded clone.

J | D | V | size | DNA | CDR3
TRBJ1-2 | . | TRBV5-4 | . | TGTGCCAGCAGCTTGCTGGACATACTAAACTATGGCTACACCTTC | CASSLLDILNYGYTF
TRBJ2-1 | . | TRBV9 | . | TGTGCCAGCAGCCCCAGTCCCACGGGTGAGCAGTTCTTC | CASSPSPTGEQFF
TRBJ2-7 | . | TRBV5-6 | . | TGTGCCAGCAGCCCCCGAAAAGGGCCCCAAGGATTCGACGAGCAGTACTTC | CASSPRKGPQGFDEQYF
TRBJ2-7 | TRBD1 | TRBV14 | . | TGTGCCAGCAGCCCGGACAGGCGCCGAAACTACGAGCAGTACTTC | CASSPDRRRNYEQYF
TRBJ2-1 | . | TRBV14 | . | TGTGCCAGCAGCCAAGTTGGGGATGGGGGCCTTGGGGAGTTCTTC | CASSQVGDGGLGEFF
TRBJ1-2 | . | TRBV10-1 | . | TGCGCCAAGTCCCCGGGATCTAACTATGGCTACACCTTC | CAKSPGSNYGYTF
TRBJ2-3 | . | TRBV11-3 | . | TGTGCCAGCAGCACCCGAGACAGCCCAGATACGCAGTATTTT | CASSTRDSPDTQYF
TRBJ1-5 | . | TRBV7-9 | . | TGTGCCAGCAGTTATAGTACGGCACGCGGGGGCCGCGGGCAGCCCCAGCATTTT | CASSYSTARGGRGQPQHF
TRBJ2-3 | TRBD2 | TRBV5-4 | . | TGTGCCAGCAGCTTGGGACTAGCGGGAGTCTCAGATACGCAGTATTTT | CASSLGLAGVSDTQYF
TRBJ2-7 | . | TRBV10-3 | . | TGTGCCATCAGTGTACAGCTGTCCTACGAGCAGTACTTC | CAISVQLSYEQYF
TRBJ1-5 | . | TRBV6-4 | . | TGTGCCAGCAGTCGGGGGGCAAATCAGCCCCAGCATTTT | CASSRGANQPQHF
TRBJ2-5 | TRBD2 | TRBV5-1 | . | TGCGCCAGCAGCTTGAAAACTAGCGGGTTGATCTTGAAGACCCAGTACTTC | CASSLKTSGLILKTQYF
TRBJ1-5 | . | TRBV9 | . | TGTGCCAGCAGCATAGCCCCCGGTCAGCCCCAGCATTTT | CASSIAPGQPQHF
TRBJ2-4 | . | TRBV7-9 | . | TGTGCCAGCAGCTTAGAGGGGGTCGCGGGAGAGCGGAACATTCAGTACTTC | CASSLEGVAGERNIQYF
TRBJ2-5 | . | TRBV4-3 | once | TGCGCCAGCAGCCAAGATCGCCAGAGTGAGACCCAGTACTTC | CASSQDRQSETQYF
TRBJ2-1 | TRBD2 | TRBV5-1 | . | TGCGCCAGCAGCTTGGCCCGGCTAGCGGGAGGTCGGGAGCAGTTCTTC | CASSLARLAGGREQFF
TRBJ2-3 | . | TRBV11-2 | . | TGTGCCAGCAGTATAGGTCCGAGCACAGATACGCAGTATTTT | CASSIGPSTDTQYF
TRBJ2-7 | . | TRBV6-1 | . | TGTGCCAGCAGGGTCGTAAGCTCCTACGAGCAGTACTTC | CASRVVSSYEQYF
TRBJ1-4 | . | TRBV6-4 | . | TGTGCCAGCAGTGTTAACGGACGGAGTAATGAAAAACTGTTTTTT | CASSVNGRSNEKLFF
TRBJ2-3 | TRBD1 | TRBV7-9 | once | TGTGCCAGCAGCTCGTTTCGGGGACAGGGAATCAATACGCAGTATTTT | CASSSFRGQGINTQYF
TRBJ1-2 | TRBD1 | TRBV5-1 | . | TGCGCCAGCAGCTTGGGACAGGGGGCAGGCTACACCTTC | CASSLGQGAGYTF
TRBJ2-1 | . | TRBV7-9 | . | TGTGCCAGCAGCTCCGGCGGAGGCGACTACAATGAGCAGTTCTTC | CASSSGGGDYNEQFF
TRBJ2-2 | . | TRBV5-6 | . | TGTGCCAGCACCCTTTCCGGGGAGCTGTTTTTT | CASTLSGELFF
TRBJ2-5 | TRBD2 | TRBV9 | . | TGTGCCAGCAGCGTAGTAGCGGGAGGGTCGGAGACCCAGTACTTC | CASSVVAGGSETQYF
TRBJ2-7 | . | TRBV6-5 | once | TGTGCCAGCAGATCTGGAAACTACGAGCAGTACTTC | CASRSGNYEQYF
TRBJ2-1 | . | TRBV10-3 | . | TGTGCCATCAGGACGACGGAGAGCTCCTACAATGAGCAGTTCTTC | CAIRTTESSYNEQFF
TRBJ1-1 | . | TRBV7-9 | . | TGTGCCAGCAGCACCCGGGGCAGTCTGAACACTGAAGCTTTCTTT | CASSTRGSLNTEAFF
TRBJ2-7 | . | TRBV7-2 | . | TGTGCCAGCAGCTTCACCCCATTTCGTTACCAGAGAAGCTCCTACGAGCAGTACTTC | CASSFTPFRYQRSSYEQYF
TRBJ2-7 | . | TRBV6-1 | . | TGTGCCAGCAGTGAAACGAAGTCCTACGAGCAGTACTTC | CASSETKSYEQYF
TRBJ1-5 | . | TRBV6-5 | . | TGTGCCAGCAGCCCCATCCGCAATCAGCCCCAGCATTTT | CASSPIRNQPQHF
TRBJ2-2 | TRBD2 | TRBV6-6 | . | TGTGCCAGCAGTTACTTCGGGGGGGCCGGGGAGCTGTTTTTT | CASSYFGGAGELFF
TRBJ1-5 | . | TRBV15 | . | TGTGCCACCAGCAGAGATCCGGGGAACCAGCCCCAGCATTTT | CATSRDPGNQPQHF
TRBJ2-5 | . | TRBV4-3 | . | TGCGCCAGCAGCCAAGTCCGGTGGGAGAATCAAGAGACCCAGTACTTC | CASSQVRWENQETQYF
TRBJ1-6 | . | TRBV6-5 | . | TGTGCCAGCACCCTAGGGGGGCAGGAAGGTTCACCCCTCCACTTT | CASTLGGQEGSPLHF
TRBJ1-3 | . | TRBV5-1 | once | TGCGCCAGCAGCCCCATGTCGGGGGGCAAATTCTCTGGAAACACCATATATTTT | CASSPMSGGKFSGNTIYF
TRBJ2-3 | . | TRBV7-8 | . | TGTGCCAGCAGCTCTGGCACAGATACGCAGTATTTT | CASSSGTDTQYF
TRBJ2-2 | . | TRBV7-8 | once | TGTGCCAGCAGCCCGTTCTCCGGGACAAAGACCGGGGAGCTGTTTTTT | CASSPFSGTKTGELFF
TRBJ2-2 | . | TRBV11-2 | . | TGTGCCAGCAGCTCATTGGGGCCGGGGAGTATCACCGGGGAGCTGTTTTTT | CASSSLGPGSITGELFF
TRBJ1-1 | . | TRBV4-3 | . | TGCGCCAGCAGCCCCTTTTCAGGCACTGAAGCTTTCTTT | CASSPFSGTEAFF
TRBJ1-3 | . | TRBV5-1 | . | TGCGCCAGCAGCTTGTGGGATACAGACTCTGGAAACACCATATATTTT | CASSLWDTDSGNTIYF
TRBJ2-3 | TRBD1 | TRBV6-6 | few | TGTGCCAGCAGTTACCTGGGACAGGGGGCAGATACGCAGTATTTT | CASSYLGQGADTQYF